This entry features one TCR beta chain sequence. TCRdb's table, derived via immunoSEQ multiplex PCR, lists solely in-frame clones and lacks some. The data contain 150,000 to 200,000 clones, about 80% of them seen just once; the ten biggest clones take up 3% to 3.5%. CDR1 and CDR2 from the germline V gene are MNHNS and SASEGT. The CDR3 spans 16 residues. J gave up 5 bases and V 3 bases, and 6 bases lay outside the gene matches. The data stem from a study of blood T cell repertoires in COVID-19. As for the study in general: Whether acute or convalescent, the COVID-19 samples came from the United States, Italy and Spain.

Participants' own reports of clinical history determined their cohort assignment. Recovered participants had two consecutive negative NP/OP PCR tests, healthcare professional clearance, or symptom resolution. The specimen sequenced was PBMCs or T cells enriched from blood (not recorded which). V is TRBV6-1 and J is TRBJ1-5; 11 bases fit TRBD1. This clonotype was sampled from a woman aged 60-75 years who had recovered from COVID-19. The CDR3 loop reads CASSDGQGAWDQPQHF. CDR3 DNA sequence: TGTGCCAGCAGTGATGGACAGGGGGCTTGGGATCAGCCCCAGCATTTT.